This TCR beta chain was documented in a study of T-cell reconstitution after alpha-beta-depleted transplantation in children (dated by TCRdb to about 2016). About the full investigation: The study quantitatively tracked T-cell immune reconstitution after TCRalphabeta/CD19-depleted allogeneic hematopoietic cell transplantation in children using TCR repertoire profiling.

The library relied on PCR. TCRdb names Illumina HiSeq 2500 as the instrument used. To normalize quantification of the TCRbeta repertoire, the TCR libraries were built with molecular barcoding that relied on unique molecular identifiers. TCRdb trimmed public reads at Q25 via fastp, called clones via MiXCR and kept in-frame beta chains. Entries that share a CDR3 protein sequence are merged under the most common genes and DNA. The sample has 380,000 or so distinct CDR3 sequences on record, 13% of them singletons. The top ten clones comprise around 4.1% of the sample. Worth noting for this clonotype: Its antigen is not yet known. No base qualities exist here, and no much larger clone lies one base off it.

The germline V gene provides CDR1 KGHDR and CDR2 SFDVKD. The trim is 4 bases for V and 3 bases for J, with a gap of 6 bases between the germline ends. The CDR3 contains 14 residues, cysteine and phenylalanine counted. Of all the DNA, just the CDR3 is kept, 42 bases in frame from base 1. The source is a human donor who donated a stem cell graft to a child with Fanconi anemia. The chain was built from TRBV24-1 and TRBJ2-6, with no confidently assigned D gene. Source: PBMCs, taken from the stem cell graft. The CDR3 amino acid sequence is: CATSDPGGANVLTF. The nucleotide sequence is TGTGCCACCAGTGACCCTGGTGGGGCCAACGTCCTGACTTTC.